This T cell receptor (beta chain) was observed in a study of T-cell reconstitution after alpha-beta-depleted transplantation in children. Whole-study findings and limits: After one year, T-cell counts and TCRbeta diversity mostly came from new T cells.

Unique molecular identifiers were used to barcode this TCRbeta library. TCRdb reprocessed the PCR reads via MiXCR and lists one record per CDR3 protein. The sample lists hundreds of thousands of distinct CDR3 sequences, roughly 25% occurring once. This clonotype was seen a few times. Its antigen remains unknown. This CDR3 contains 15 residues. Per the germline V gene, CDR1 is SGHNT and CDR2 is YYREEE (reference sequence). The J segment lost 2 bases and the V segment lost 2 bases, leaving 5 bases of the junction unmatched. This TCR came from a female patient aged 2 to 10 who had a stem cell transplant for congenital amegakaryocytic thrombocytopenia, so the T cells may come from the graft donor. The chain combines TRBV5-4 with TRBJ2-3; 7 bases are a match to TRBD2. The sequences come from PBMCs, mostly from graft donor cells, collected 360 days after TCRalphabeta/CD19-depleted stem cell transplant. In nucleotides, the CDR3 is TGTGCCAGCAGCTTAACTAGCGTTGCCACAGATACGCAGTATTTT. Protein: CASSLTSVATDTQYF.